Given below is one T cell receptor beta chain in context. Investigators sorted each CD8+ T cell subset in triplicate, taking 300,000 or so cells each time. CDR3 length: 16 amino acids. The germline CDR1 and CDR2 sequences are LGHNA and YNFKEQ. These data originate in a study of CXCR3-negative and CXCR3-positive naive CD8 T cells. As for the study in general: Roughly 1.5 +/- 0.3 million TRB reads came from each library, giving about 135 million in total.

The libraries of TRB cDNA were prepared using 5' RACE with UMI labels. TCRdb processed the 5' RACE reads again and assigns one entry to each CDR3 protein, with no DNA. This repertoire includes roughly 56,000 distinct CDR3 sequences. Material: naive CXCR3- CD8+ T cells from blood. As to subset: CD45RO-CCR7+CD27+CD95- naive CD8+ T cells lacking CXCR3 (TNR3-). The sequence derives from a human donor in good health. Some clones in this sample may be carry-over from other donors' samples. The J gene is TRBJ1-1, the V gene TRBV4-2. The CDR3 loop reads CASSQDLGLLEGEAFF.